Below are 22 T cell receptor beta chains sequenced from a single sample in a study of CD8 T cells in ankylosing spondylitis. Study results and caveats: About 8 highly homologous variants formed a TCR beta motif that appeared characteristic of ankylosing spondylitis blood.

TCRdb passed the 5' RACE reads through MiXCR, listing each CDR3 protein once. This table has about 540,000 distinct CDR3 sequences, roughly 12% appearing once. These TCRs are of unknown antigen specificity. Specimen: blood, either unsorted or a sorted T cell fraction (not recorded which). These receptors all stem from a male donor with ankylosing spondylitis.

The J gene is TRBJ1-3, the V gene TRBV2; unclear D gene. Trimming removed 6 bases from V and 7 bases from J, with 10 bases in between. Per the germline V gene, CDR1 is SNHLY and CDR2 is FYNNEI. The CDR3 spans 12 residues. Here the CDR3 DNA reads TGTGCCAGCAGCCCTGAGTGGAACACCATATATTTT. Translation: CASSPEWNTIYF.

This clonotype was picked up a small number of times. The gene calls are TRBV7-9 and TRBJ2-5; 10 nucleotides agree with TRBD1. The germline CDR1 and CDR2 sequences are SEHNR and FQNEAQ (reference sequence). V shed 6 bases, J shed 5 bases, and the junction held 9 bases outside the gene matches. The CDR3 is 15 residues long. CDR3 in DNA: TGTGCCAGCAGTCAAAGGACAGGGGGTGGTGAGACCCAGTACTTC. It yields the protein CASSQRTGGGETQYF.

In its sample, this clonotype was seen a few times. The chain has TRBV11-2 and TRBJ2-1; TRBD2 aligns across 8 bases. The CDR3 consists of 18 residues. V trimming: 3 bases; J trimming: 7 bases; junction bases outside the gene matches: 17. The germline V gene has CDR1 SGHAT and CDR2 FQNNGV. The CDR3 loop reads CASSFRSGRGTSRNEQFF. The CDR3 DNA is TGTGCCAGCAGCTTTAGATCGGGAAGGGGGACTAGTAGGAATGAGCAGTTCTTC.

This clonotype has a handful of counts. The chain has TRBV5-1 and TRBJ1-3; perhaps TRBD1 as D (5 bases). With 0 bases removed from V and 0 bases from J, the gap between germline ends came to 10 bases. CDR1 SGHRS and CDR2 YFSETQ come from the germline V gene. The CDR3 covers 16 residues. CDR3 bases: TGCGCCAGCAGCTTGGAAGGACACCTCTCTGGAAACACCATATATTTT. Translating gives CASSLEGHLSGNTIYF.

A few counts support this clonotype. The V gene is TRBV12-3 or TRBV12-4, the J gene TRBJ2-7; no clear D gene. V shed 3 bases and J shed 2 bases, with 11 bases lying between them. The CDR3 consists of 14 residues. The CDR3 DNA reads TGTGCCAGCAGTTTCTTGCAGGCCCCCTACGAGCAGTACTTC. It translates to CASSFLQAPYEQYF.

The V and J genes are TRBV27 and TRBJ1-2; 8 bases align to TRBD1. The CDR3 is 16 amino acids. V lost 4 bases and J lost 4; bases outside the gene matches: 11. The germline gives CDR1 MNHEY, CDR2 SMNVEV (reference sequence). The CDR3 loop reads CASSSAFSDRGYGYTF. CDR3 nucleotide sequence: TGTGCCAGCAGTTCTGCCTTTAGTGACAGGGGCTATGGCTACACCTTC.

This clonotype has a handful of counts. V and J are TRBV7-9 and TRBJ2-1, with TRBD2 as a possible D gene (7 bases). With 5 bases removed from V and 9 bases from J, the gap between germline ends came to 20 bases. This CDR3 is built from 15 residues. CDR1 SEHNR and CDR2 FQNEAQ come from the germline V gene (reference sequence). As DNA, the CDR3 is TGTGCCAGCAGCCCAAAGGGGGGGAGTCTGACTGAGCAGTTCTTC. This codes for CASSPKGGSLTEQFF.

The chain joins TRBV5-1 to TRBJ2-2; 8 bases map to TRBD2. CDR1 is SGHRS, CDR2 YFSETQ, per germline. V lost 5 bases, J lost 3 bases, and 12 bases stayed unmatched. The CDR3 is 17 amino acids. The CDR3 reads CASRDSGRTGDTGELFF. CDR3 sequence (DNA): TGCGCCAGCAGAGACAGCGGGAGAACGGGGGACACCGGGGAGCTGTTTTTT.

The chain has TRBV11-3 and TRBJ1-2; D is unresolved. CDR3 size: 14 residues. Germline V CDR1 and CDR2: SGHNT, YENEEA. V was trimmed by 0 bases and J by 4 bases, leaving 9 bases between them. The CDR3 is CASSLDGPAYGYTF. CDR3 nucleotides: TGTGCCAGCAGCTTAGATGGGCCTGCCTATGGCTACACCTTC.

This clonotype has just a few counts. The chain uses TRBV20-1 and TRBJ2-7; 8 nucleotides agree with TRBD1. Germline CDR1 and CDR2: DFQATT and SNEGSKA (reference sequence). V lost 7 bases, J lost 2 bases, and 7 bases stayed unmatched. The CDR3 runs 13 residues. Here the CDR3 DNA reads TGCAGTGTTGGACAGGGACTGGCCTACGAGCAGTACGTC. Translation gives CSVGQGLAYEQYV.

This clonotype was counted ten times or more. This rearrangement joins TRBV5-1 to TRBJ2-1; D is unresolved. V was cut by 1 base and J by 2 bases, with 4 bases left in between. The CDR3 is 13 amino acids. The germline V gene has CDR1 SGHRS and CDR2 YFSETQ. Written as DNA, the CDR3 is TGCGCCAGCAGCTTGTTCCCCTACAATGAGCAGTTCTTC. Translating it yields CASSLFPYNEQFF.

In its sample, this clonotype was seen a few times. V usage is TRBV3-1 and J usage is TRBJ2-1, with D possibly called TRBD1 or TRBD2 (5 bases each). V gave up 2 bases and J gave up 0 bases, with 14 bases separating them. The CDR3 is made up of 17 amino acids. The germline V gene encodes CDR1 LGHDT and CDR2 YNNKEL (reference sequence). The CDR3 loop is CASSQPLGVPSYNEQFF. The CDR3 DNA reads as TGTGCCAGCAGCCAACCCCTGGGGGTACCCTCCTACAATGAGCAGTTCTTC.

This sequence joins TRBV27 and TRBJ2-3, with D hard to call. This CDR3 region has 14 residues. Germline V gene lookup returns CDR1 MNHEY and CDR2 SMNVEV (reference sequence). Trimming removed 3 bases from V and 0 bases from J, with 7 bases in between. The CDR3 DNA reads TGTGCCAGCAGTTTTGCCCCTAGCACAGATACGCAGTATTTT. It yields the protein CASSFAPSTDTQYF.

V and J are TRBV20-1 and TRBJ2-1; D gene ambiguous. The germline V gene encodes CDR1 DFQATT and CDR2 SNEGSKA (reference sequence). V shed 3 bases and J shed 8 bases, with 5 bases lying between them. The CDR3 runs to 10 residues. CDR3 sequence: CSASGDEQFF. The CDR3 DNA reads TGCAGTGCTAGTGGCGATGAGCAGTTCTTC.

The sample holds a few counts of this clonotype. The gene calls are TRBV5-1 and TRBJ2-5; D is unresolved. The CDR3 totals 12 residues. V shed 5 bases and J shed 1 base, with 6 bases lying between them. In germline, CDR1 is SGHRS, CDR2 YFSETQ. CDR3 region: CASRRSQETQYF. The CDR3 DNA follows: TGCGCCAGCAGGCGGAGCCAAGAGACCCAGTACTTC.

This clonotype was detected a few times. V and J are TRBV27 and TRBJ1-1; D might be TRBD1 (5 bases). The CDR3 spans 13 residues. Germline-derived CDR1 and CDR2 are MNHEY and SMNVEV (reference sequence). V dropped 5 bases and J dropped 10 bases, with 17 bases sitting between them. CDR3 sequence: CASSPRDSTGAFF. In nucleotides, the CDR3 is TGTGCCAGCAGTCCACGGGACTCCACGGGAGCTTTCTTT.

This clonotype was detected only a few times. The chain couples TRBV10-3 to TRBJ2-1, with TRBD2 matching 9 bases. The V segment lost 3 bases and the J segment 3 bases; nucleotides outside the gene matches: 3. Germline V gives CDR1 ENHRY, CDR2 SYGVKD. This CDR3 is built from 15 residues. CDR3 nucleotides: TGTGCCATCAGTGAAAGACTAGCGGTCTACAATGAGCAGTTCTTC. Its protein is CAISERLAVYNEQFF.

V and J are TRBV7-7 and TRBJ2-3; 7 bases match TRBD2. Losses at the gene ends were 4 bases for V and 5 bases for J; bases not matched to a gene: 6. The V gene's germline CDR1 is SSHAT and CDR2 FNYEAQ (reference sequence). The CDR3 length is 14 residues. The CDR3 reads CASSSFPSGDTQYF. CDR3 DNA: TGTGCCAGCAGCTCATTCCCTAGCGGAGATACGCAGTATTTT.

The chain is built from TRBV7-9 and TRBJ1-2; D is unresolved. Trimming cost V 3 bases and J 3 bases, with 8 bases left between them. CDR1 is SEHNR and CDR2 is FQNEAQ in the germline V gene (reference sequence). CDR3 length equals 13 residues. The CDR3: CASSLREDYGYTF. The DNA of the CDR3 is TGTGCCAGCAGCTTGCGGGAGGACTATGGCTACACCTTC.

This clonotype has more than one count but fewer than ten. The CDR3 DNA follows: TGCAGTGCCCAGAGCGGGGGATTAGAGACCCAGTACTTC. The encoded protein is CSAQSGGLETQYF. The chain has TRBV20-1 and TRBJ2-5, with 8 bases fitting TRBD2. CDR1 is DFQATT, CDR2 SNEGSKA, per germline (reference sequence). Trimming cost V 6 bases and J 4 bases; bases outside gene matches: 7. The CDR3 is 13 residues long.

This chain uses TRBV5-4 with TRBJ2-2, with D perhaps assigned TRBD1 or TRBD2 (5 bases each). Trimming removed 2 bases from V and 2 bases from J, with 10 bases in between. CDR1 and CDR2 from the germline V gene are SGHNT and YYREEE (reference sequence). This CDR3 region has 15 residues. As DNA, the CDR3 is TGTGCCAGCAGCTTTCCGGGACCCAACACCGGGGAGCTGTTTTTT. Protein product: CASSFPGPNTGELFF.

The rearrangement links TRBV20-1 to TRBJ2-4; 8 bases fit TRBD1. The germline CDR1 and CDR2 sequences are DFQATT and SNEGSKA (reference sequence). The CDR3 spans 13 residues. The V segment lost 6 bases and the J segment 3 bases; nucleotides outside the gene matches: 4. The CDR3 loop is CSAGQGNKNIQYF. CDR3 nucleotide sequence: TGCAGTGCCGGACAGGGTAACAAAAACATTCAGTACTTC.